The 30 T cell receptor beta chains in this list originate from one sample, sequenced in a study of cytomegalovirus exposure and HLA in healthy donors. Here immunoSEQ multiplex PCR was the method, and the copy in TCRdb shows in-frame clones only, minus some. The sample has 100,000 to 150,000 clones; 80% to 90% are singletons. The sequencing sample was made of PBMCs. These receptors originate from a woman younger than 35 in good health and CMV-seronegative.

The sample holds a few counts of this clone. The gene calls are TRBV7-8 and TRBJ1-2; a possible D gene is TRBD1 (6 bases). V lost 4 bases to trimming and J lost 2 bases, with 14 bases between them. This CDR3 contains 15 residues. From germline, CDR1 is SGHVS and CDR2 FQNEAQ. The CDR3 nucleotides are TGTGCCAGCAGCTCACCGGACAGAAAGAACTATGGCTACACCTTC. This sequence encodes CASSSPDRKNYGYTF. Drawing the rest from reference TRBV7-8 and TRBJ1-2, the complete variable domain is GAGVSQSPRYKVAKRGQDVALRCDPISGHVSLFWYQQALGQGPEFLTYFQNEAQLDKSGLPSDRFFAERPEGSVSTLKIQRTQQEDSAVYLCASSSPDRKNYGYTFGSGTRLTVV.

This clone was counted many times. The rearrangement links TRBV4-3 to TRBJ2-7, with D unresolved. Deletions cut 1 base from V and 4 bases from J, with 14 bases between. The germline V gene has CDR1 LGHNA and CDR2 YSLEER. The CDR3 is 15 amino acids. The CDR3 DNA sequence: TGCGCCAGCAGCCAAGGGTCCAGGTCAGGATACGAGCAGTACTTC. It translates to CASSQGSRSGYEQYF.

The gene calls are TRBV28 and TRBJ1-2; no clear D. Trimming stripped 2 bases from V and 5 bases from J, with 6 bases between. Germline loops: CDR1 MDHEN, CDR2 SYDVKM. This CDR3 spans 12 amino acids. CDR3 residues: CASSLDMYGYTF. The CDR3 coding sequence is TGTGCCAGCAGTTTAGACATGTATGGCTACACCTTC.

This CDR3 is CASGAGTSGETQYF. CDR3 in DNA: TGCGCCAGCGGGGCCGGGACTAGCGGAGAGACCCAGTACTTC. The chain links TRBV5-1 to TRBJ2-5, with 11 nucleotides matching TRBD2. CDR1 and CDR2 from the germline V gene are SGHRS and YFSETQ. CDR3 length: 14 amino acids. J was trimmed by 4 bases and V by 7 bases; bases with no gene match: 6.

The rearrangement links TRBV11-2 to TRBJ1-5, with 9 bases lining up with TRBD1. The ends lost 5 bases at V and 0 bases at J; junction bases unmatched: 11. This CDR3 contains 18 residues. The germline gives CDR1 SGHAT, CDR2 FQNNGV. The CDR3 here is CASSEGQGWADSNQPQHF. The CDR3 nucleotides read TGTGCCAGCAGCGAAGGACAGGGGTGGGCGGATAGCAATCAGCCCCAGCATTTT.

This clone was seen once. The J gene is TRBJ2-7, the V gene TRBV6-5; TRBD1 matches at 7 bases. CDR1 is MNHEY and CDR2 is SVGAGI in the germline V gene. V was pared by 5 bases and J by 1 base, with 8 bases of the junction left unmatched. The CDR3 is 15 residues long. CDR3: CASSPGTAISYEQYF. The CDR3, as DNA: TGTGCCAGCAGTCCCGGGACAGCCATTTCCTACGAGCAGTACTTC.

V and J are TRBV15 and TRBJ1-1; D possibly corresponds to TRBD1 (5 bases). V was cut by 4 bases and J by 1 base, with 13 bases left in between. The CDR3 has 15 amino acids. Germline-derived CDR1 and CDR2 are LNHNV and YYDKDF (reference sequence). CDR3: CATSTAGWGNTEAFF. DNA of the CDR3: TGTGCCACCAGCACGGCAGGGTGGGGGAACACTGAAGCTTTCTTT.

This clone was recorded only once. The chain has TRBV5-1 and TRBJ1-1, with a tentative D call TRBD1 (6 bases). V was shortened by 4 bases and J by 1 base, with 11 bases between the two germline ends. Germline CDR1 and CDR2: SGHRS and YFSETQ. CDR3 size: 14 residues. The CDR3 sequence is CASSTGQWNTEAFF. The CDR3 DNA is TGCGCCAGCAGCACCGGACAGTGGAACACTGAAGCTTTCTTT.

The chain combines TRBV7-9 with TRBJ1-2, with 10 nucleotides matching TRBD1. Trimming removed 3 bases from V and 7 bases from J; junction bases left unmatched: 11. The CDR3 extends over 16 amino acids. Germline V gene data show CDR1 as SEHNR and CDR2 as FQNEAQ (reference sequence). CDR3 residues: CASSFSRGTGEFGYTF. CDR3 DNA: TGTGCCAGCAGCTTCTCCCGTGGGACAGGGGAGTTTGGCTACACCTTC. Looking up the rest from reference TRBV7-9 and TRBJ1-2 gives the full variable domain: DTGVSQNPRHKITKRGQNVTFRCDPISEHNRLYWYRQTLGQGPEFLTYFQNEAQLEKSRLLSDRFSAERPKGSFSTLEIQRTEQGDSAMYLCASSFSRGTGEFGYTFGSGTRLTVV.

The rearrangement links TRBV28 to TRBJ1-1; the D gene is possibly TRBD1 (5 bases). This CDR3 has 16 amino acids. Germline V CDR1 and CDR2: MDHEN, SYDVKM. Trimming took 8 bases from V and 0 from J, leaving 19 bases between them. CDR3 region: CASGGIGGPVNTEAFF. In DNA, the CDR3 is TGTGCCAGCGGTGGAATCGGGGGACCGGTGAACACTGAAGCTTTCTTT.

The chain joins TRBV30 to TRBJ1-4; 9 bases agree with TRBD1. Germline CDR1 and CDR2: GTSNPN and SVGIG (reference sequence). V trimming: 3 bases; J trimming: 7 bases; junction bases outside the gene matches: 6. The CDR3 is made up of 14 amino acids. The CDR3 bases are TGTGCCTGGAGCATACAGGGGGCGGGTGAAAAACTGTTTTTT. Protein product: CAWSIQGAGEKLFF.

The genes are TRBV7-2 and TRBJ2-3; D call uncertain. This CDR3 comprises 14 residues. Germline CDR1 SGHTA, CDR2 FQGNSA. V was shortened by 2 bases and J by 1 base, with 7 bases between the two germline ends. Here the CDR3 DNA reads TGTGCCAGCAGCTTATCCCCAGGCACAGATACGCAGTATTTT. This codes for CASSLSPGTDTQYF.

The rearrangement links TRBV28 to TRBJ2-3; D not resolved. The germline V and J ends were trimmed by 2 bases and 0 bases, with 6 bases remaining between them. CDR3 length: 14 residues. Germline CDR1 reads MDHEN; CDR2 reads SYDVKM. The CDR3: CASSLGQSTDTQYF. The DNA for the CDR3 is TGTGCCAGCAGTTTAGGGCAGAGCACAGATACGCAGTATTTT.

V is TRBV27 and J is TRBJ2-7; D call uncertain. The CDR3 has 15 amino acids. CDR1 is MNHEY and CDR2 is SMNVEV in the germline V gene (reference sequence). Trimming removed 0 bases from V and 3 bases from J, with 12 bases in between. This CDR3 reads CASSLSPADFYEQYV. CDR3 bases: TGTGCCAGCAGTTTATCGCCCGCGGATTTCTACGAGCAGTACGTC.

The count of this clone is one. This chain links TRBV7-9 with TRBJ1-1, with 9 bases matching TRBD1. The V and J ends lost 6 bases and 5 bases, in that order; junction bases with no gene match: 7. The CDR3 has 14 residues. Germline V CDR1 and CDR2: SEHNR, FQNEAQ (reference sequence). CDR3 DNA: TGTGCCAGCAGACCTGGTGACAGGGGGACTGAAGCTTTCTTT. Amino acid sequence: CASRPGDRGTEAFF.

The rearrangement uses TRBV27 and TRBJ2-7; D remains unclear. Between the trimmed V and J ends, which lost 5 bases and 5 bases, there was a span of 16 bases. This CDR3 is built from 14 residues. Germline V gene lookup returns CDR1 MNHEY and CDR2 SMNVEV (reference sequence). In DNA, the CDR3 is TGTGCCAGCAGTATCCCCGGATTAACAGACGAGCAGTACTTC. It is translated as CASSIPGLTDEQYF.

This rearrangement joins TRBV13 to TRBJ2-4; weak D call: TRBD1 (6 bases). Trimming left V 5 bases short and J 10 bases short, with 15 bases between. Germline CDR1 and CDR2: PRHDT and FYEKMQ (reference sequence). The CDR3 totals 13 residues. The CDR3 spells CASSNRDNSIQYF. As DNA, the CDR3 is TGTGCCAGCAGCAACCGGGACAACTCGATTCAGTACTTC.

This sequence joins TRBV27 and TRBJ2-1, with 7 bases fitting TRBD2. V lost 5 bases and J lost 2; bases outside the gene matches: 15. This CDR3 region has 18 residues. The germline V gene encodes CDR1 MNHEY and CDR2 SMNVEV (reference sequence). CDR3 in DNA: TGTGCCAGCAGTGGGGGACTAACGGATCCGAAAACCTACAATGAGCAGTTCTTC. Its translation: CASSGGLTDPKTYNEQFF.

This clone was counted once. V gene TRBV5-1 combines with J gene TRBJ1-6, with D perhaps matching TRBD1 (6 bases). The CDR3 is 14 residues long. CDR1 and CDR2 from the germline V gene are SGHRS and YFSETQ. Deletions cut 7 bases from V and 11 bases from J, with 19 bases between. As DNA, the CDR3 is TGCGCCAGCGCTAAGGGGGGCGCGGGAGCACCCCTCCACTTT. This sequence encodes CASAKGGAGAPLHF.

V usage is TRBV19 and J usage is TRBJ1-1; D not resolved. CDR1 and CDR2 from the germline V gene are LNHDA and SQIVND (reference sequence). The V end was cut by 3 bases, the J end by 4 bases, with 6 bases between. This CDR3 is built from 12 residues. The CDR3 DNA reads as TGTGCCAGTAGTATTAGTCCCACTGAAGCTTTCTTT. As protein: CASSISPTEAFF.

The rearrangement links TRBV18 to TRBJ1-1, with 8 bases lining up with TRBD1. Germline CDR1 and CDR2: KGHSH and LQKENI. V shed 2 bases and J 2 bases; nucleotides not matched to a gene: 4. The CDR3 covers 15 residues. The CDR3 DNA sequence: TGTGCCAGCTCACCAACCGGGACAGGCAACACTGAAGCTTTCTTT. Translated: CASSPTGTGNTEAFF. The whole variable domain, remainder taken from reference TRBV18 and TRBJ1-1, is NAGVMQNPRHLVRRRGQEARLRCSPMKGHSHVYWYRQLPEEGLKFMVYLQKENIIDESGMPKERFSAEFPKEGPSILRIQQVVRGDSAAYFCASSPTGTGNTEAFFGQGTRLTVV.

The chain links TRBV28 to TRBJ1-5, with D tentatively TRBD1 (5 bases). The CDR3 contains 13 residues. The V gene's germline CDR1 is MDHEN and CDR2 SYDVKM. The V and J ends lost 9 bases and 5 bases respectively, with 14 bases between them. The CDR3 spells CASKVGDYQPQHF. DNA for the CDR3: TGTGCCAGTAAGGTAGGGGATTATCAGCCCCAGCATTTT.

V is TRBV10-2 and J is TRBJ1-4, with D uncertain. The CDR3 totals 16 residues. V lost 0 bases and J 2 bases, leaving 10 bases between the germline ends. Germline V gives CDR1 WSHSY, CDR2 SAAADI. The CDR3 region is CASSESKSGTNEKLFF. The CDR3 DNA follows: TGCGCCAGCAGTGAGTCGAAATCGGGGACTAATGAAAAACTGTTTTTT.

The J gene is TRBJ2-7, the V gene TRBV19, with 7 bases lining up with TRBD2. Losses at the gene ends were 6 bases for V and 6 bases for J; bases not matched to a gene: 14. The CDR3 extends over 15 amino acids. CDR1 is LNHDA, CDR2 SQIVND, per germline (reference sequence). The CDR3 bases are TGTGCCAGTAGAGAAGGTGCGGGAGAATCGGGCGAGCAGTACTTC. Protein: CASREGAGESGEQYF.

The CDR3 is CASSLGLADYEQYV. DNA for the CDR3: TGTGCCAGCAGCTTAGGATTGGCAGACTACGAGCAGTACGTC. The V gene is TRBV7-8, the J gene TRBJ2-7; D is ambiguous. Deletions cut 1 base from V and 3 bases from J, with 10 bases between. Germline V CDR1 and CDR2: SGHVS, FQNEAQ. The CDR3 sequence is 14 residues long.

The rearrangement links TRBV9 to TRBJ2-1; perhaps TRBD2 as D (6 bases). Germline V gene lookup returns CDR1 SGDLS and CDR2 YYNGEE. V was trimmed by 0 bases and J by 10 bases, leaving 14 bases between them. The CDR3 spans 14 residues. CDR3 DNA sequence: TGTGCCAGCAGCGTAGCTGTGGGGGGTGGGGAGCAGTTCTTC. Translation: CASSVAVGGGEQFF.

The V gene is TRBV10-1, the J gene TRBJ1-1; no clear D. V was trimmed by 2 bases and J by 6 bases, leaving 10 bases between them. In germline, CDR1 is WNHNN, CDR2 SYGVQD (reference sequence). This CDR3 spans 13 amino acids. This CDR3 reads CASSEEGNSEAFF. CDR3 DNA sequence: TGCGCCAGCAGTGAGGAGGGTAACTCTGAAGCTTTCTTT.

The CDR3 DNA follows: TGTGCCTGGAGTCAGCTAGCGGACTATAGGGGAAATACGCAGTATTTT. Translation: CAWSQLADYRGNTQYF. The rearrangement links TRBV30 to TRBJ2-3; the match to TRBD2 covers 7 bases. The trim removed 2 bases at V and 7 bases at J, leaving 15 bases unmatched. This CDR3 is 16 amino acids long. Germline V gene data show CDR1 as GTSNPN and CDR2 as SVGIG (reference sequence).

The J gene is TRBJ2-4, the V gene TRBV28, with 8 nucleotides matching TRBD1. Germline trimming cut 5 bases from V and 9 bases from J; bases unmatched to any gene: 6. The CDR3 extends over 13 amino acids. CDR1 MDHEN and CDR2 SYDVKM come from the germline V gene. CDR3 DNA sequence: TGTGCCAGCAGTCCTGCCGGGACAGGCATTCAGTACTTC. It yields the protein CASSPAGTGIQYF.

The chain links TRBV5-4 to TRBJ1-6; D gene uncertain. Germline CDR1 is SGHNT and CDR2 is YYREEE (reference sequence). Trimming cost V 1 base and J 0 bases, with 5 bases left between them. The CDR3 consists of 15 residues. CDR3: CASSLWSSYNSPLHF. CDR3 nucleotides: TGTGCCAGCAGCTTGTGGAGCTCCTATAATTCACCCCTCCACTTT.